Below are 5 T cell receptor beta chains sequenced from a single sample in a study of shared clonotypes between healthy human individuals. Assay: immunoSEQ multiplex PCR; the TCRdb copy retains only in-frame clones and omits some. In the table there are hundreds of thousands of clones, approximately 71% of which are singletons. The specimen sequenced was PBMCs. The receptor source for this set is a woman in her thirties or forties in good health. Some clones in this sample may be carry-over from other donors' samples.

The rearrangement links TRBV15 to TRBJ1-1, with D possibly being TRBD1 (6 bases). Deletions cut 3 bases from V and 2 bases from J, with 16 bases between. Germline CDR1 and CDR2: LNHNV and YYDKDF (reference sequence). The CDR3 has 16 amino acids. The CDR3 region has the DNA TGTGCCACCAGCAGGTTACAAGGGGGGCGAAACACTGAAGCTTTCTTT. It is translated as CATSRLQGGRNTEAFF. Drawing the rest from reference TRBV15 and TRBJ1-1, the complete variable domain is DAMVIQNPRYQVTQFGKPVTLSCSQTLNHNVMYWYQQKSSQAPKLLFHYYDKDFNNEADTPDNFQSRRPNTSFCFLDIRSPGLGDTAMYLCATSRLQGGRNTEAFFGQGTRLTVV.

This chain uses TRBV18 with TRBJ2-7; 11 nucleotides line up with TRBD2. CDR3 length: 16 amino acids. The germline V gene encodes CDR1 KGHSH and CDR2 LQKENI. J gave up 2 bases and V 3 bases, and 6 bases lay outside the gene matches. The CDR3 is CASSPASGRPPYEQYF. The CDR3 DNA sequence: TGTGCCAGCTCACCGGCTAGCGGGAGGCCCCCCTACGAGCAGTACTTC.

This clone was recorded only once. The rearrangement joins TRBV28 to TRBJ1-5; 8 bases fit TRBD1. The V segment lost 6 bases and the J segment 6 bases; nucleotides outside the gene matches: 7. CDR3 length: 14 amino acids. Germline V CDR1 and CDR2: MDHEN, SYDVKM. CDR3 coding DNA: TGTGCCAGCAGGTTCGACAGGGGTAGTCAGCCCCAGCATTTT. Its translation is CASRFDRGSQPQHF.

The J gene is TRBJ2-7, the V gene TRBV7-2; perhaps TRBD2 as D (5 bases). The germline gives CDR1 SGHTA, CDR2 FQGNSA. The CDR3 is 17 residues long. Trimming removed 5 bases from V and 2 bases from J, with 22 bases in between. As DNA, the CDR3 is TGTGCCAGCAGCCCACTGGGAGAGGGCTTCGACCCCTACGAGCAGTACTTC. Its translation is CASSPLGEGFDPYEQYF.

J is TRBJ1-2 and V is TRBV5-4, with TRBD1 as a possible D gene (5 bases). With 4 bases removed from V and 4 bases from J, the gap between germline ends came to 14 bases. This CDR3 region has 14 residues. The germline V gene has CDR1 SGHNT and CDR2 YYREEE (reference sequence). The CDR3 DNA follows: TGTGCCAGCAGCAGTGACAGAGGACTCTATGGCTACACCTTC. It specifies CASSSDRGLYGYTF. Together with reference TRBV5-4 and TRBJ1-2, the CDR3 gives the full variable domain: ETGVTQSPTHLIKTRGQQVTLRCSSQSGHNTVSWYQQALGQGPQFIFQYYREEENGRGNFPPRFSGLQFPNYSSELNVNALELDDSALYLCASSSDRGLYGYTFGSGTRLTVV.